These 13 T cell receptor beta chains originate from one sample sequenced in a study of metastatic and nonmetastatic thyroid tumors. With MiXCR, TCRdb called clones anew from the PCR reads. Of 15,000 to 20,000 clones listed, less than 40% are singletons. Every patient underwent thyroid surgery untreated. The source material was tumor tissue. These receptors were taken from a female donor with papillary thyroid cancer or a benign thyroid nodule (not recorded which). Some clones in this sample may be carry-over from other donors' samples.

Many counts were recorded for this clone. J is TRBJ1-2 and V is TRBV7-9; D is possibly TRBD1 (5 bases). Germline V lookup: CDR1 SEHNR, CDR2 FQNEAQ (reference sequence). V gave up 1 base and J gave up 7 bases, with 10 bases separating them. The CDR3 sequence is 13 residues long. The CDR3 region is CASSLDGDFGYTF. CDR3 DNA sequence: TGTGCCAGCAGCTTAGATGGGGACTTTGGCTACACCTTC.

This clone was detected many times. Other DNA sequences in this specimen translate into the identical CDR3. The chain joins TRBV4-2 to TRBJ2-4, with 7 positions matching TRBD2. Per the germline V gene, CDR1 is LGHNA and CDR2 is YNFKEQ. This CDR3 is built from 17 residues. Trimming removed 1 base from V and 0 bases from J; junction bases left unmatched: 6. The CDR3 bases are TGTGCCAGCAGCCAAGTTTCTAGCGGAATAGCCAAAAACATTCAGTACTTC. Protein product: CASSQVSSGIAKNIQYF.

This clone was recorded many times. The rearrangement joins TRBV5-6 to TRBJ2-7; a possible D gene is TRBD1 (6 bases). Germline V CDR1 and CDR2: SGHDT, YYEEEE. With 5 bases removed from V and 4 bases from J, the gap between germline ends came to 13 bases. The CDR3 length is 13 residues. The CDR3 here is CASRFRGQYEQYF. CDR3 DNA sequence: TGTGCCAGCAGATTCAGGGGCCAGTACGAGCAGTACTTC.

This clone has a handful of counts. CDR3 residues: CASSPTIYEQYF. The CDR3 DNA reads TGCGCCAGCAGCCCGACCATCTACGAGCAGTACTTC. The chain has TRBV10-2 and TRBJ2-7; D unresolved. Germline V CDR1 and CDR2: WSHSY, SAAADI. V was pared by 6 bases and J by 3 bases, with 9 bases between. CDR3 length: 12 residues.

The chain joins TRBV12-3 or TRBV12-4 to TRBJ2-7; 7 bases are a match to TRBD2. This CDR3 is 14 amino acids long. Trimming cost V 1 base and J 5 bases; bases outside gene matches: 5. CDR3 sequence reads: CASSLGEGTHEQYF. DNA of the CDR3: TGTGCCAGCAGTTTAGGGGAGGGAACGCACGAGCAGTACTTC.

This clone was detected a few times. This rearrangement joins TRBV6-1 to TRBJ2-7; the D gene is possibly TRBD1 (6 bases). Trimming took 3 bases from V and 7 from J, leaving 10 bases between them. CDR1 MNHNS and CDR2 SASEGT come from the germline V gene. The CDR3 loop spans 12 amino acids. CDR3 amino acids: CASSDNREEQYF. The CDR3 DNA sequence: TGTGCCAGCAGTGACAACAGGGAAGAGCAGTACTTC.

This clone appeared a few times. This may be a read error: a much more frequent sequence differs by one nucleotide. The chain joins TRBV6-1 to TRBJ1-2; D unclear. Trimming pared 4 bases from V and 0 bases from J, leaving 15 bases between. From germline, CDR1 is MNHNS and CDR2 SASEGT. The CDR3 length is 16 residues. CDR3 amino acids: CASSVEEGKPNYGYTF. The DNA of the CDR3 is TGTGCCAGCAGTGTGGAGGAAGGGAAACCTAACTATGGCTACACCTTC.

This chain's CDR3 is CAYKRLAGGGYEQYF. CDR3 coding DNA: TGTGCCTACAAGAGACTAGCGGGAGGGGGATACGAGCAGTACTTC. The rearrangement links TRBV6-2 or TRBV6-3 to TRBJ2-7; 14 bases map to TRBD2. J lost 4 bases, V lost 11 bases, and 10 bases had no gene match. CDR3 length: 15 amino acids. The V gene's germline CDR1 is MNHEY and CDR2 SVGEGT.

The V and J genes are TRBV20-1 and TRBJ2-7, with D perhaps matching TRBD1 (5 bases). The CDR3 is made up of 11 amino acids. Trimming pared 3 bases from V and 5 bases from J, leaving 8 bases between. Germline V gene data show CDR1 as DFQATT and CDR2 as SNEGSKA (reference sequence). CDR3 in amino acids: CSASSGNEQYF. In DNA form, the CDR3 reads TGCAGTGCTAGTTCAGGGAACGAGCAGTACTTC.

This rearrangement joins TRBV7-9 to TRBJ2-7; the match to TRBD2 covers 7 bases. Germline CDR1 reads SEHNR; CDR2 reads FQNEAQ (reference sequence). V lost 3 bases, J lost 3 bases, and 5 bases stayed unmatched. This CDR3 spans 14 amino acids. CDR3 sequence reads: CASSFEGGSYEQYF. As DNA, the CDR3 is TGTGCCAGCAGCTTTGAGGGAGGGAGCTACGAGCAGTACTTC.

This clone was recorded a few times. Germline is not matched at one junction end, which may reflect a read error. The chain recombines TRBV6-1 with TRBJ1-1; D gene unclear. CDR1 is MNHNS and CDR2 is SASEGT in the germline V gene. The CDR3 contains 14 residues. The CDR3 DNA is TGTGCCAGCAGTGAACAATGGCACAATACTGAAGCTTCCTTT. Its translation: CASSEQWHNTEASF.

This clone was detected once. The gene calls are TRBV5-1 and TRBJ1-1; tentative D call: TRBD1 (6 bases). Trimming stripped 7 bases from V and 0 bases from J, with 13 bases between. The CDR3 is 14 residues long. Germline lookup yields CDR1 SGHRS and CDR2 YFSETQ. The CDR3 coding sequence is TGCGCCAGCGGGGGGGGGCTTATGAACACTGAAGCTTTCTTT. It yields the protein CASGGGLMNTEAFF.

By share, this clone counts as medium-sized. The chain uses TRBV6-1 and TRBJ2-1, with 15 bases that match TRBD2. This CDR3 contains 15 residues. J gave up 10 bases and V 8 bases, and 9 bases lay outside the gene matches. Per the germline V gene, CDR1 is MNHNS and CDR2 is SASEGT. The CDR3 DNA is TGTGCCAGCTCAGGGGGACTAGCGGGAGGTCGAGAGCAGTTCTTC. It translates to CASSGGLAGGREQFF.